Listed below are T cell receptor beta chains from one sample, sequenced in a study of blood T cells in healthy people across ages. Each CDR3 protein is one row after TCRdb ran MiXCR on the 5' RACE reads. The sample yields roughly 680,000 distinct CDR3 sequences, about 21% seen once. Sequenced sample: blood. The receptors were gathered from a man aged 70 or older in good health. The CDR3 runs from the conserved cysteine through the conserved F or W. The D gene is left open where the match is weak. Size is stated for part of the rows, as once, few or many counts, or as a class when the clone is expanded.

length,D,J,V,size,DNA,CDR3
11,-,TRBJ2-5,TRBV30,-,TGTGCCTGGAAAACCCAGGGGCACGTGGACTTC,CAWKTQGHVDF
16,TRBD2,TRBJ2-1,TRBV29-1,many,TGCAGCGTTGTACCCAAACTAGCGGGAGGGCCTCAGGAGCAGTTCTTC,CSVVPKLAGGPQEQFF
16,TRBD2,TRBJ2-3,TRBV7-3,-,TGTGCCAGCAGCTTAAGGCTAGCGGGACCCACAGATACGCAGTATTTT,CASSLRLAGPTDTQYF
13,-,TRBJ2-7,TRBV7-9,-,TGTGCCAGCAGCGCTTTCTCCTCCTACGAGCAGTACTTC,CASSAFSSYEQYF
15,-,TRBJ2-7,TRBV20-1,-,TGCAGTGCTAGATCGTCTGATATCCCGGGCTACGAGCAGTACTTC,CSARSSDIPGYEQYF
10,-,TRBJ2-7,TRBV20-1,few,TGCAGTGCTAGACGCTACGAGCAGTACTTC,CSARRYEQYF
12,-,TRBJ2-7,TRBV10-3,-,TGTGCCATCAGTGACCAGGTCTACGAGCAGTACTTC,CAISDQVYEQYF
15,TRBD1,TRBJ1-4,TRBV25-1,-,TGTGCCAGCAGTGAATCTGGACAGGGTGGTGAAAAACTGTTTTTT,CASSESGQGGEKLFF
19,TRBD2,TRBJ2-7,TRBV4-1,few,TGCGCCAGCAGCCAAGATACGCTAGCGGGAGGCCCTCGCCCCTACGAGCAGTACTTC,CASSQDTLAGGPRPYEQYF
17,TRBD2,TRBJ2-1,TRBV20-1,few,TGCAGTGCTAGATTGGGCGGGAGAGGGGTGTCCTACAATGAGCAGTTCTTC,CSARLGGRGVSYNEQFF
17,-,TRBJ1-4,TRBV4-3,many,TGCGCCAGCAGCCAAGGCCGCCTGGCAGGGTCTAATGAAAAACTGTTTTTT,CASSQGRLAGSNEKLFF
14,-,TRBJ1-1,TRBV10-3,-,TGTGCCATCAGCCTAGGACCGATGAACACTGAAGCTTTCTTT,CAISLGPMNTEAFF
16,TRBD2,TRBJ2-6,TRBV4-2,-,TGTGCCAGCAGCCAAGCTAGCGGCTCTGGGGCCAACGTCCTGACTTTC,CASSQASGSGANVLTF
13,-,TRBJ2-3,TRBV29-1,few,TGCAGCGTTGAACTGACTAGCACAGATACGCAGTATTTT,CSVELTSTDTQYF
16,-,TRBJ2-3,TRBV6-1,-,TGTGCCACCTCAGTTAACTGGGCCAGGAACACAGATACGCAGTATTTT,CATSVNWARNTDTQYF
17,-,TRBJ2-4,TRBV3-1,-,TGTGCCAGCAGCCTCCGGGACACCGCTTTAGCCGAAAACATTCAGTACTTC,CASSLRDTALAENIQYF
15,TRBD2,TRBJ2-5,TRBV12-3/TRBV12-4,few,TGTGCCAGCAGTTTACTAGCGGGAGGACTGGAGACCCAGTACTTC,CASSLLAGGLETQYF
15,-,TRBJ2-7,TRBV28,-,TGTGCCAGCAGTCCTGCGTCTGGGGGGACTTACGAGCAGTACTTC,CASSPASGGTYEQYF
13,TRBD2,TRBJ2-2,TRBV19,-,TGTGCCAGTAGTATGTCTAGCGGGAGTGGGCTGTTTTTT,CASSMSSGSGLFF
15,TRBD2,TRBJ2-1,TRBV5-4,few,TGTGCCAGCAGCTTGTTGACTAGCGCGGGCAATGAGCAGCTCTTC,CASSLLTSAGNEQLF
14,-,TRBJ2-2,TRBV20-1,-,TGCAGTGCTAGAGATGAAAGGGGCGGTGGGGAGCTGTTTTTT,CSARDERGGGELFF
14,-,TRBJ2-7,TRBV5-6,few,TGTGCCAGCAGCTTGTGGCCAGGGTTGAGGGAGCAGTACTTC,CASSLWPGLREQYF
15,-,TRBJ1-2,TRBV27,few,TGTGCCAGCAGTTTATCCCCGGGGGCCAACTATGGCTACACCTTC,CASSLSPGANYGYTF
17,-,TRBJ2-3,TRBV21-1,-,TGTGCCAGCAGCAAGCATCCGGACAGGGGAGCTTTGGATACGCAGTATTTT,CASSKHPDRGALDTQYF
17,TRBD1,TRBJ1-1,TRBV5-6,-,TGTGCCAGCAGCTTGCGTCGACAGGGATCTCTGAACACTGAAGCTTTCTTT,CASSLRRQGSLNTEAFF
17,-,TRBJ2-3,TRBV28,few,TGTGCCAGCAGTCCCTCCCGGGCTACAATGGGCACAGATACGCAGTATTTT,CASSPSRATMGTDTQYF
14,-,TRBJ2-7,TRBV5-1,-,TGCGCCAGCAGCTTGGATGGACAAACCTACGAGCAGTACTTC,CASSLDGQTYEQYF
16,TRBD1,TRBJ2-5,TRBV27,few,TGTGCCAGCAGTACCGGACAGGGGGCGCACCAAGAGACCCAGTACTTC,CASSTGQGAHQETQYF
15,-,TRBJ2-5,TRBV7-6,many,TGTGCCAGCAGCTTATGGACAGCCCTCCAAGAGACCCAGTACTTC,CASSLWTALQETQYF